This is a list of T cell receptor beta chains from one sample in a study of regulatory T cells in long-lasting Graves disease. One entry per CDR3 protein, called by TCRdb with MiXCR from the multiplex PCR reads. The repertoire holds about 340,000 distinct CDR3 sequences, with around a fifth as singletons. Sequencing used peripheral blood mononuclear cells (PBMCs), obtained when the disease was refractory, from a patient treated with antithyroid drugs. The source of these receptors is a female donor with Graves disease. Each CDR3 is given with its conserved first and last residue. A D gene is named only where the DNA matches it firmly. Expanded clones are given a class, and other clones once, few, many or no size at all.

D gene: .; clone size: many; J gene: TRBJ2-5; V gene: TRBV7-9; CDR3 DNA: TGTGCCAGCAGCTTGCTTGAGGAGACCCAGTACTTC; CDR3 protein: CASSLLEETQYF
D gene: .; clone size: many; J gene: TRBJ1-2; V gene: TRBV6-5; CDR3 DNA: TGTGCCAGCAGTTTAGACGGAAGCTATGGCTACACCTTC; CDR3 protein: CASSLDGSYGYTF
D gene: TRBD2; clone size: many; J gene: TRBJ2-5; V gene: TRBV27; CDR3 DNA: TGTGCCAGCAGTTTATACCGTTCTAGCGGGAGAAGGGAGACCCAGTACTTC; CDR3 protein: CASSLYRSSGRRETQYF
D gene: TRBD1; clone size: .; J gene: TRBJ2-5; V gene: TRBV4-1; CDR3 DNA: TGCGCCAGCAGCCACCGGACAGGGCAAGAGACCCAGTACTTC; CDR3 protein: CASSHRTGQETQYF
D gene: .; clone size: few; J gene: TRBJ1-1; V gene: TRBV7-3; CDR3 DNA: TGTGCCAGCAGCTTAGGGGGGCTCAATGAAGCTTTCTTT; CDR3 protein: CASSLGGLNEAFF
D gene: .; clone size: few; J gene: TRBJ2-2; V gene: TRBV28; CDR3 DNA: TGTGCCAGCATTGTGGGTTCGAACACCGGGGAGCTGTTTTTT; CDR3 protein: CASIVGSNTGELFF
D gene: TRBD1; clone size: .; J gene: TRBJ2-1; V gene: TRBV2; CDR3 DNA: TGTGCCAGCCGAGACAGGGGAATTCGGTTCTTC; CDR3 protein: CASRDRGIRFF
D gene: .; clone size: few; J gene: TRBJ1-6; V gene: TRBV5-4; CDR3 DNA: TGTGCCAGCACCGGTTCTAATTCACCCCTCCACTTT; CDR3 protein: CASTGSNSPLHF
D gene: .; clone size: .; J gene: TRBJ1-3; V gene: TRBV12-3/TRBV12-4; CDR3 DNA: TGTGCCAGCTCCCTCGGATACTCTGGAAACACCATATATTTT; CDR3 protein: CASSLGYSGNTIYF
D gene: .; clone size: few; J gene: TRBJ2-5; V gene: TRBV7-2; CDR3 DNA: TGTGCCAGCAGCTTAGAGTTCAGTCAAGAGACCCAGTACTTC; CDR3 protein: CASSLEFSQETQYF
D gene: .; clone size: many; J gene: TRBJ1-5; V gene: TRBV12-3/TRBV12-4; CDR3 DNA: TGTGCCAGCAGTCCCGACCGACGGAGCAATCAGCCCCAGCATTTT; CDR3 protein: CASSPDRRSNQPQHF
D gene: .; clone size: few; J gene: TRBJ2-7; V gene: TRBV10-3; CDR3 DNA: TGTGCCATCAGGGACAACCCCTACGAGCAGTACTTC; CDR3 protein: CAIRDNPYEQYF
D gene: .; clone size: many; J gene: TRBJ1-2; V gene: TRBV6-1; CDR3 DNA: TGTGCCAGCACCGAGGGACGGTATGGCTACACCTTC; CDR3 protein: CASTEGRYGYTF
D gene: .; clone size: many; J gene: TRBJ1-4; V gene: TRBV28; CDR3 DNA: TGTGCCAGCAGCAGTGTCCAGGGGCTACGTGAAAAACTGTTTTTT; CDR3 protein: CASSSVQGLREKLFF
D gene: TRBD2; clone size: .; J gene: TRBJ2-4; V gene: TRBV3-1; CDR3 DNA: TGTGCCAGCAGCCTAAGCGGGACTCTACTCAAAAACATTCAGTACTTC; CDR3 protein: CASSLSGTLLKNIQYF
D gene: .; clone size: many; J gene: TRBJ2-7; V gene: TRBV5-1; CDR3 DNA: TGCGCCAGCAGCTTGGGCGGGGGCGTAACGGAAGAGCAGTACTTC; CDR3 protein: CASSLGGGVTEEQYF
D gene: .; clone size: many; J gene: TRBJ1-2; V gene: TRBV18; CDR3 DNA: TGTGCCAGCTCACTAGGGACGGCTTCGGGAGGCTACACCTTC; CDR3 protein: CASSLGTASGGYTF
D gene: .; clone size: .; J gene: TRBJ1-1; V gene: TRBV3-1; CDR3 DNA: TGTGCCAGCAGCCGAGTTGGACGCGGAGCTTTCTTT; CDR3 protein: CASSRVGRGAFF
D gene: .; clone size: many; J gene: TRBJ1-1; V gene: TRBV3-1; CDR3 DNA: TGTGCCAGCAGCCTTCCAGGGAAGGCTGAAGCTTTCTTT; CDR3 protein: CASSLPGKAEAFF
D gene: .; clone size: many; J gene: TRBJ1-1; V gene: TRBV7-2; CDR3 DNA: TGTGCCAGCAGCCAGAGGGGATGGGGTCGCACTGAAGCTTTCTTT; CDR3 protein: CASSQRGWGRTEAFF
D gene: .; clone size: .; J gene: TRBJ1-1; V gene: TRBV20-1; CDR3 DNA: TGCAGTGCTAGAGATAAGAGTGTCTCGAACACTGAAGCTTTCTTT; CDR3 protein: CSARDKSVSNTEAFF
D gene: .; clone size: .; J gene: TRBJ1-2; V gene: TRBV19; CDR3 DNA: TGTGCCAGTAGTATAGCAGGCAGGGGCTATGGCTACACCTTC; CDR3 protein: CASSIAGRGYGYTF
D gene: .; clone size: many; J gene: TRBJ1-6; V gene: TRBV7-9; CDR3 DNA: TGTGCCAGCAGCCCCGGGGGAGGGGGGAATAATTCACCCCTCCACTTT; CDR3 protein: CASSPGGGGNNSPLHF
D gene: .; clone size: many; J gene: TRBJ2-7; V gene: TRBV30; CDR3 DNA: TGTGCCTGGAGTGGTTTGAGCTCCTACGAGCAGTACTTC; CDR3 protein: CAWSGLSSYEQYF
D gene: .; clone size: few; J gene: TRBJ2-7; V gene: TRBV4-1; CDR3 DNA: TGCGCCAGCAGCCAAGAAGACAGGTTAGTCTACGAGCAGTACTTC; CDR3 protein: CASSQEDRLVYEQYF
D gene: .; clone size: many; J gene: TRBJ2-5; V gene: TRBV6-2/TRBV6-3; CDR3 DNA: TGTGCCAGCAGTTTCAGGGGTAGCGAGGAGACCCAGTACTTC; CDR3 protein: CASSFRGSEETQYF
D gene: TRBD1; clone size: once; J gene: TRBJ2-5; V gene: TRBV5-1; CDR3 DNA: TGCGCCAGCAGCCTTACCGGGACAGGGGTGCAAGAGACCCAGTACTTC; CDR3 protein: CASSLTGTGVQETQYF
D gene: TRBD1; clone size: .; J gene: TRBJ2-7; V gene: TRBV5-5; CDR3 DNA: TGTGCCAGCAGCGCGGACAGGGAGGTCTCCGAGCAGTACTTC; CDR3 protein: CASSADREVSEQYF
D gene: .; clone size: .; J gene: TRBJ2-6; V gene: TRBV12-3/TRBV12-4; CDR3 DNA: TGTGCCAGCAGTTTATCCAGTTTCTACTCTGGGGCCAACGTCCTGACTTTC; CDR3 protein: CASSLSSFYSGANVLTF
D gene: TRBD1; clone size: many; J gene: TRBJ1-3; V gene: TRBV12-3/TRBV12-4; CDR3 DNA: TGTGCCAGCAGTGATAGGACAGGGGGCCGTGGAAACACCATATATTTT; CDR3 protein: CASSDRTGGRGNTIYF